This record concerns one T cell receptor (beta chain) sequence. Its antigen is still unknown. This record comes from a study of shared clonotypes between healthy human individuals. Study outcomes and limitations: The naive CD4 repertoires of several donors were compared, and around 5% of clonotypes were shared. Despite large depth, rarefaction showed incomplete sorted-subset sequencing.

Profiled with immunoSEQ multiplex PCR; TCRdb holds only in-frame clones, not every one. The sample lists approximately 2,000,000 clones, around 95% occurring once. V dropped 4 bases and J dropped 4 bases, with 14 bases sitting between them. Germline CDR1 MDHEN, CDR2 SYDVKM. The CDR3 loop spans 16 amino acids. Terminally differentiated effector memory CD45RA+ cells were excluded by CCR7 positive selection of CD45RO-negative cells. There were only Caucasian adults among the donors, and all lived in Nashville, Tennessee. The chain employs TRBV28 and TRBJ2-6; possible D gene TRBD2, 6 bases. This clonotype was obtained from a man younger than 35 in good health. Some clones in this sample may be carry-over from other donors' samples. Sequencing input: naive CD8+ T cells from PBMCs. CDR3 sequence reads: CASSSGTAYGANVLTF. The CDR3 DNA sequence: TGTGCCAGCAGTTCCGGGACTGCTTACGGGGCCAACGTCCTGACTTTC.